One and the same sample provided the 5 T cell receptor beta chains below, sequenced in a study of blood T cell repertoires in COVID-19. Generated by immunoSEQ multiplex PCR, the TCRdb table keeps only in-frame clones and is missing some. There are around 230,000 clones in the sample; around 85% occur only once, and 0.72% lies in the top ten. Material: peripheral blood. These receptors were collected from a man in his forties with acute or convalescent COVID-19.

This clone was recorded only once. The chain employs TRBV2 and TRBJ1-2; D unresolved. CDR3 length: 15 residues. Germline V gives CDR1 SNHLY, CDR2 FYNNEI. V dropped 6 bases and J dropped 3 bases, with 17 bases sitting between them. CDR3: CASSGMGNRDYGYTF. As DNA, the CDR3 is TGTGCCAGCAGCGGGATGGGAAACCGAGACTATGGCTACACCTTC.

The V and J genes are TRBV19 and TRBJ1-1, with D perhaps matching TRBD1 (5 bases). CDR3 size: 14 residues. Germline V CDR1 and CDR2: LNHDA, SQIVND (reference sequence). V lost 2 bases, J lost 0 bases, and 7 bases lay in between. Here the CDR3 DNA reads TGTGCCAGTAGTATAAAGGGGTTGAACACTGAAGCTTTCTTT. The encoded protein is CASSIKGLNTEAFF.

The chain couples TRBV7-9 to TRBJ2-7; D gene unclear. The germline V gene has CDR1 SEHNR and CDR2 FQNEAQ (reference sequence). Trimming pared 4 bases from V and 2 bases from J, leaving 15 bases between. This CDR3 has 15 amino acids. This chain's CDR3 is CASSSPPGQTYEQYF. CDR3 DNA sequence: TGTGCCAGCAGCTCGCCCCCGGGTCAAACCTACGAGCAGTACTTC.

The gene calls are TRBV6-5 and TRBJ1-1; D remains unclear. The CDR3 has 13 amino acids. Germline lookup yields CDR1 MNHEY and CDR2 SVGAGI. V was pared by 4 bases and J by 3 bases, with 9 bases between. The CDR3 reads CASSSLRYTEAFF. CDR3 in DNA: TGTGCCAGCAGTTCCCTACGGTACACTGAAGCTTTCTTT.

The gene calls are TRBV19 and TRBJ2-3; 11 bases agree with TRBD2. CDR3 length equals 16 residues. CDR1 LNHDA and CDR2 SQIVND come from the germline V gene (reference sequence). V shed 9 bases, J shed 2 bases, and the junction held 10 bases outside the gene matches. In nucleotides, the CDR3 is TGTGCCAGCACGAGTGGGACTAGCGGATTCACAGATACGCAGTATTTT. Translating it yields CASTSGTSGFTDTQYF.